Listed below are T cell receptor beta chains from one sample, sequenced in a study of T cells in Graves' hyperthyroidism and ophthalmopathy. TCRdb redid the calling of the multiplex PCR reads with MiXCR, one entry per CDR3 protein. Found here are about 640,000 distinct CDR3 sequences, around 20% of them singletons; the top ten hold around a third. Sequencing used blood. These receptors originate from a man aged 25 to 40 with Graves' ophthalmopathy. Each CDR3 is given with its conserved first and last residue. Fields, in order: clone size, J gene, D gene, V gene, CDR3 protein, CDR3 DNA. The D gene is left open where the match is weak. The size of a clone is reported for some rows only, either as once, few or many, or as a class for expanded clones.

size: few; J: TRBJ2-6; D: NA; V: TRBV10-3; CDR3: CAISEAVGANVLTF; DNA: TGTGCCATCAGTGAGGCGGTCGGGGCCAACGTCCTGACTTTC
size: many; J: TRBJ2-3; D: TRBD2; V: TRBV20-1; CDR3: CSARGGGITDTQYF; DNA: TGCAGTGCTAGAGGGGGGGGGATCACAGATACGCAGTATTTT
size: NA; J: TRBJ2-5; D: NA; V: TRBV6-2/TRBV6-3; CDR3: CASRSSVETQYF; DNA: TGTGCCAGCCGTAGCAGCGTAGAGACCCAGTACTTC
size: NA; J: TRBJ2-3; D: TRBD2; V: TRBV2; CDR3: CASELWTSGSSTDTQYF; DNA: TGTGCCAGCGAACTTTGGACTAGCGGAAGTAGCACAGATACGCAGTATTTT
size: NA; J: TRBJ2-5; D: TRBD1; V: TRBV5-1; CDR3: CASSPGTGRQTQYF; DNA: TGCGCCAGCAGTCCCGGGACAGGGCGACAGACCCAGTACTTC
size: few; J: TRBJ1-6; D: NA; V: TRBV24-1; CDR3: CATSEAGNSPLHF; DNA: TGTGCCACCAGTGAGGCGGGCAATTCACCCCTCCACTTT
size: NA; J: TRBJ1-6; D: NA; V: TRBV6-1; CDR3: CASRQGMDSPLHF; DNA: TGTGCCAGCAGACAGGGTATGGATTCACCCCTCCACTTT
size: few; J: TRBJ2-2; D: NA; V: TRBV20-1; CDR3: CSATWGGNTGELFF; DNA: TGCAGTGCCACGTGGGGAGGCAACACCGGGGAGCTGTTTTTT
size: NA; J: TRBJ2-1; D: TRBD1; V: TRBV24-1; CDR3: CATSDGGQGGQFF; DNA: TGTGCCACCAGTGACGGAGGACAGGGAGGGCAGTTCTTC
size: many; J: TRBJ1-1; D: NA; V: TRBV30; CDR3: CAWSVPGETEAFF; DNA: TGTGCCTGGAGTGTCCCAGGGGAGACTGAAGCTTTCTTT
size: NA; J: TRBJ2-3; D: TRBD2; V: TRBV5-1; CDR3: CASSLLAGGRMSTDTQYF; DNA: TGCGCCAGCAGCTTACTAGCGGGAGGCCGGATGAGCACAGATACGCAGTATTTT
size: many; J: TRBJ2-7; D: NA; V: TRBV5-8; CDR3: CASSSGPPYEQYF; DNA: TGTGCCAGCAGCTCCGGGCCGCCCTACGAGCAGTACTTC
size: few; J: TRBJ2-1; D: TRBD2; V: TRBV11-2; CDR3: CASSLVGSGIMYNEQFF; DNA: TGTGCCAGCAGCTTAGTAGGTAGCGGGATCATGTACAATGAGCAGTTCTTC
size: NA; J: TRBJ1-3; D: NA; V: TRBV30; CDR3: CAWNRDGSSGNTIYF; DNA: TGTGCCTGGAATCGGGACGGGAGCTCTGGAAACACCATATATTTT
size: NA; J: TRBJ2-1; D: TRBD2; V: TRBV5-1; CDR3: CASSSLAGIGNNEQFF; DNA: TGTGCCAGCAGCTCGTTAGCGGGAATCGGTAACAATGAGCAGTTCTTC
size: NA; J: TRBJ1-1; D: NA; V: TRBV19; CDR3: CASSIVRGTEAFF; DNA: TGTGCCAGTAGTATAGTAAGGGGAACTGAAGCTTTCTTT
size: NA; J: TRBJ2-3; D: NA; V: TRBV24-1; CDR3: CATSVQSTDTQYF; DNA: TGTGCCACCAGTGTTCAGTCCACAGATACGCAGTATTTT
size: NA; J: TRBJ2-7; D: NA; V: TRBV29-1; CDR3: CSVETTSYEQYF; DNA: TGCAGCGTTGAAACTACCAGCTACGAGCAGTACTTC
size: many; J: TRBJ1-2; D: NA; V: TRBV30; CDR3: CAWSVRGGRGYTF; DNA: TGTGCCTGGAGTGTACGAGGGGGACGCGGCTACACCTTC
size: NA; J: TRBJ2-4; D: TRBD1; V: TRBV29-1; CDR3: CSVLTGTGLDIQYF; DNA: TGCAGCGTTCTTACCGGGACAGGGTTAGACATTCAGTACTTC
size: few; J: TRBJ2-1; D: NA; V: TRBV5-1; CDR3: CASSPVALGYNEQFF; DNA: TGCGCCAGCAGCCCGGTCGCCCTGGGCTACAATGAGCAGTTCTTC
size: NA; J: TRBJ2-2; D: NA; V: TRBV29-1; CDR3: CSAGAQGPGELFF; DNA: TGCAGCGCCGGAGCGCAGGGGCCCGGGGAGCTGTTTTTT
size: few; J: TRBJ2-7; D: NA; V: TRBV4-2; CDR3: CASSLSVTRYEQYF; DNA: TGTGCCAGCAGCCTCTCAGTCACCCGCTACGAGCAGTACTTC
size: many; J: TRBJ1-4; D: NA; V: TRBV3-1; CDR3: CASSRWGLTGQSDEKLFF; DNA: TGTGCCAGCAGTCGGTGGGGTCTTACGGGACAATCGGATGAAAAACTGTTTTTT
size: NA; J: TRBJ1-2; D: NA; V: TRBV6-1; CDR3: CASSQQGTGYGYTF; DNA: TGTGCCAGCAGTCAGCAGGGGACGGGCTATGGCTACACCTTC
size: many; J: TRBJ2-5; D: NA; V: TRBV28; CDR3: CASSSQGSETQYF; DNA: TGTGCCAGCAGTTCCCAGGGATCAGAGACCCAGTACTTC
size: many; J: TRBJ1-6; D: TRBD1; V: TRBV7-8; CDR3: CASSFGQVHSPLHF; DNA: TGTGCCAGCAGCTTCGGACAGGTCCATTCACCCCTCCACTTT
size: NA; J: TRBJ1-1; D: NA; V: TRBV7-9; CDR3: CGLSNLNTEAFF; DNA: TGTGGTCTCTCTAATCTAAACACTGAAGCTTTCTTT
size: NA; J: TRBJ2-3; D: NA; V: TRBV4-1; CDR3: CASSDLHESDTQYF; DNA: TGCGCCAGCAGCGATTTACACGAATCGGATACGCAGTATTTT
size: many; J: TRBJ2-7; D: TRBD1; V: TRBV28; CDR3: CASSSWTGMREQYF; DNA: TGTGCCAGCAGTTCGTGGACAGGGATGCGCGAGCAGTACTTC
size: NA; J: TRBJ1-3; D: NA; V: TRBV15; CDR3: CATSSNSGNTIYF; DNA: TGTGCCACCAGCTCAAACTCTGGAAACACCATATATTTT
size: many; J: TRBJ2-7; D: NA; V: TRBV5-1; CDR3: CASSPGMGQLSYEQYF; DNA: TGCGCCAGCAGCCCCGGTATGGGCCAACTTTCCTACGAGCAGTACTTC
size: many; J: TRBJ2-7; D: TRBD1; V: TRBV2; CDR3: CASSPSTGEAGLGQYF; DNA: TGTGCCAGCAGTCCTTCGACAGGGGAGGCGGGTTTAGGGCAGTACTTC
size: NA; J: TRBJ2-7; D: NA; V: TRBV10-2; CDR3: CASNEGLGYEQYF; DNA: TGCGCCAGCAACGAGGGCCTAGGATACGAGCAGTACTTC
size: NA; J: TRBJ2-7; D: TRBD2; V: TRBV19; CDR3: CASSIYSGSNEQYF; DNA: TGTGCCAGTAGTATCTATAGCGGGAGCAACGAGCAGTACTTC
size: few; J: TRBJ1-2; D: TRBD1; V: TRBV20-1; CDR3: CSATTGTGEPGYTF; DNA: TGCAGTGCTACCACCGGGACAGGGGAGCCTGGCTACACCTTC
size: many; J: TRBJ2-4; D: TRBD2; V: TRBV7-9; CDR3: CASSLGRLAGEGENIQYF; DNA: TGTGCCAGCAGCTTGGGTCGGTTAGCGGGAGAGGGAGAAAACATTCAGTACTTC
size: NA; J: TRBJ2-7; D: TRBD1; V: TRBV7-6; CDR3: CASSQTGGPYEQYF; DNA: TGTGCCAGCAGCCAGACAGGGGGCCCCTACGAGCAGTACTTC
size: many; J: TRBJ2-7; D: NA; V: TRBV2; CDR3: CASREDYPYEQYF; DNA: TGTGCCAGCAGAGAGGACTACCCCTACGAGCAGTACTTC
size: NA; J: TRBJ2-1; D: NA; V: TRBV29-1; CDR3: CSVRRGPVSQFF; DNA: TGCAGCGTCCGCAGGGGCCCCGTGTCGCAGTTCTTC
size: few; J: TRBJ1-2; D: NA; V: TRBV20-1; CDR3: CSARDPWGNGYTF; DNA: TGCAGTGCTAGAGATCCTTGGGGAAATGGCTACACCTTC
size: few; J: TRBJ2-7; D: TRBD2; V: TRBV5-1; CDR3: CASSSGGLAEYEQYF; DNA: TGCGCCAGCAGCTCGGGGGGACTAGCGGAGTACGAGCAGTACTTC
size: NA; J: TRBJ2-7; D: TRBD1; V: TRBV18; CDR3: CASSPPSGTGSYEQYF; DNA: TGTGCCAGCTCACCACCGTCCGGGACAGGCTCCTACGAGCAGTACTTC
size: few; J: TRBJ1-5; D: NA; V: TRBV11-2; CDR3: CASSHKVGPQHF; DNA: TGTGCCAGCAGCCATAAGGTTGGTCCCCAGCATTTT
size: NA; J: TRBJ1-1; D: NA; V: TRBV19; CDR3: CASSIRAELNTEAFF; DNA: TGTGCCAGTAGTATCCGGGCGGAACTGAACACTGAAGCTTTCTTT
size: many; J: TRBJ2-5; D: NA; V: TRBV11-2; CDR3: CASSLGGARETQYF; DNA: TGTGCCAGCAGCTTAGGGGGGGCGCGGGAGACCCAGTACTTC
size: few; J: TRBJ2-5; D: NA; V: TRBV7-7; CDR3: CASSQLYQETQYF; DNA: TGTGCTAGCAGCCAGTTGTACCAAGAGACCCAGTACTTC
size: NA; J: TRBJ2-7; D: TRBD2; V: TRBV7-2; CDR3: CANSLGLAGGYEQYF; DNA: TGTGCCAACAGCTTAGGACTAGCGGGAGGCTACGAGCAGTACTTC
size: NA; J: TRBJ2-1; D: TRBD2; V: TRBV10-1; CDR3: CASLTGLLAGECDEQFF; DNA: TGCGCCAGCCTGACGGGGCTACTAGCGGGAGAATGTGATGAGCAGTTCTTC